The sequence of this T cell receptor beta chain was determined in a study of control samples from healthy donors and cancer patients. Sequencing used immunoSEQ multiplex PCR; TCRdb keeps in-frame clones, though not all of them. The table lists 90,000 or so clones, about 85% of them singletons, with 13% to 15% in the top ten. This CDR3 is built from 16 residues. Germline V gene data show CDR1 as SGHNT and CDR2 as YYREEE (reference sequence). J lost 15 bases, V lost 0 bases, and 14 bases had no gene match. The chain couples TRBV5-4 to TRBJ2-1; 11 bases line up with TRBD1. This TCR was sampled from an older woman in good health. Input material: blood. CDR3 sequence reads: CASSLERTGGSSNWFF. In nucleotides, the CDR3 is TGTGCCAGCAGCTTGGAACGGACAGGGGGCTCATCTAACTGGTTCTTC. Together with reference TRBV5-4 and TRBJ2-1, the CDR3 gives the full variable domain: ETGVTQSPTHLIKTRGQQVTLRCSSQSGHNTVSWYQQALGQGPQFIFQYYREEENGRGNFPPRFSGLQFPNYSSELNVNALELDDSALYLCASSLERTGGSSNWFFGPGTRLTVL.